The present TCR beta chain was sequenced within a study of shared clonotypes between healthy human individuals. Overall study findings and caveats: The study found lower generation probabilities in non-shared clonotypes than in those shared by all four donors.

This CDR3 has 13 amino acids. The ends were cut back, 1 base at V and 12 bases at J, with 16 bases in the middle. Germline V gives CDR1 SGHVS, CDR2 FNYEAQ. Every contributor of samples was a Caucasian grown-up residing in Nashville, Tennessee. CD4+ cell separation produced CD45RA+ naive and CD45RA-negative memory subsets. A word on this clone: Its specificity is unknown.

Libraries were prepared by immunoSEQ multiplex PCR; TCRdb keeps only in-frame clonotypes and omits some of them. The table lists 850,000 to 1,200,000 clones, more than 60% of them singletons. This chain joins TRBV7-6 and TRBJ2-7, with TRBD2 as a possible D gene (5 bases). This sequence was found in a man aged 18 to 29 in good health. Material: memory CD4+ T cells sorted from blood. Documented subset: CD45RA-negative fraction. CDR3 DNA: TGTGCCAGCAGCTTAGGTCAGAGTACGAGGGTGTACTTC. This translates into CASSLGQSTRVYF.